The subject of this entry is one T cell receptor beta chain. Its antigen is not identified. The sample is drawn from a study of radiation and T cells in renal cell carcinoma. In the study overall: Nephrectomy followed 15 Gy stereotactic body radiation by 4 weeks.

Study results and caveats: Top tumor clonotypes rose in blood 2 weeks post-radiation, then contracted.

Time point defined: baseline pretreatment blood. The treatment here: 15 Gy SBRT to primary tumor, nephrectomy 4 weeks later. Radiation-treated patients gave blood at baseline, week 2 and week 4. Clear cell pathology was present in this patient's renal cell carcinoma. The CDR3 consists of 12 residues. Trimming pared 0 bases from V and 3 bases from J, leaving 4 bases between. In germline, CDR1 is SGHDT, CDR2 YYEEEE. TCRdb keeps only in-frame clones here, not all; method: immunoSEQ multiplex PCR. The sample includes about 140,000 clones, less than 85% of them seen just once. The receptor was derived from a woman between 50 and 59 years old with renal cell carcinoma. The sequences come from blood, collected from a patient whose treatment included radiotherapy and nephrectomy. This sequence joins TRBV5-6 and TRBJ2-7; no clear D gene. The CDR3 DNA sequence: TGTGCCAGCAGCTTGGCCTACTACGAGCAGTACTTC. Encoded protein: CASSLAYYEQYF.